Listed below are T cell receptor beta chains from one sample, sequenced in a study of T-cell memory formation after mild COVID-19. TCRdb fed the 5' RACE reads into MiXCR, producing one record per CDR3 protein. The sample lists 350,000 or so distinct CDR3 sequences; roughly 13% were seen once. Input material: PBMCs or a T cell subset sorted from them (not recorded which). The receptors shown here come from a man aged 18 to 30 who had mild COVID-19 (a few samples of this study predate the infection). Cell type and time point are not known. Both conserved end residues are part of each CDR3. The D gene is left open where the match is weak. Expanded clones get a size class; other rows say once, few or many, or leave the size out.

TRBJ1-1 TRBV5-1 - - 14 TGCGCCAGCAGCTTCAACAGGGCGAACACTGAAGCTTTCTTT CASSFNRANTEAFF
TRBJ2-3 TRBV21-1 few - 10 TGTGCCAGCAGCCTCCTCGCCGGGTATTTT CASSLLAGYF
TRBJ2-1 TRBV29-1 - TRBD2 13 TGCAGCGTTGAAGGCGCGGGGGGGCTTTACCCGTTCTTC CSVEGAGGLYPFF
TRBJ1-5 TRBV4-1 - TRBD1 17 TGCGCCAGCAGCCAAGACTCGACAGGGGTGAGCAATCAGCCCCAGCATTTT CASSQDSTGVSNQPQHF
TRBJ2-3 TRBV4-2 few TRBD1 16 TGTGCCAGCAGCCAAGATGATGGACAGGGGGAGAATACGCAGTATTTT CASSQDDGQGENTQYF
TRBJ2-1 TRBV29-1 few - 16 TGCAGCGTCCGGGATGGGGTGGGGATCCGGGGCAATGAGCAGTTCTTC CSVRDGVGIRGNEQFF
TRBJ1-5 TRBV20-1 - - 13 TGCAGTGCTAGAACAGGGAGCAATCAGCCCCAGCATTTT CSARTGSNQPQHF
TRBJ1-1 TRBV9 few - 13 TGTGCCAGCAGCGTAGAGGCTTCCACTGAAGCTTTCTTT CASSVEASTEAFF
TRBJ2-1 TRBV5-5 - TRBD1 15 TGTGCCAGCAGCTTGGGAGACAGGGAGATCGGAGAGCAGTTCTTC CASSLGDREIGEQFF
TRBJ2-7 TRBV27 - TRBD1 15 TGTGCCAGCAGTTTAACCACAGGGGGCCCCTACGAGCAGTACTTC CASSLTTGGPYEQYF
TRBJ2-3 TRBV5-1 few TRBD1 15 TGCGCCAGCAGCCCTGGACAGGTTCGGGGAGATACGCAGTATTTT CASSPGQVRGDTQYF
TRBJ1-1 TRBV29-1 few - 15 TGCAGCGTTGACGGTCAGGGGTTCTTAAGGACTGAAGCTTTCTTT CSVDGQGFLRTEAFF
TRBJ1-6 TRBV5-1 few TRBD1 18 TGCGCCAGCAGCTTGGAAGCGACAGGGCACATCGGAGGGTCACCCCTCCACTTT CASSLEATGHIGGSPLHF
TRBJ1-5 TRBV4-2 many - 16 TGTGCCAGCAGCTTCCGCGGAGGGGACTACAATCAGCCCCAGCATTTT CASSFRGGDYNQPQHF
TRBJ1-2 TRBV10-3 - - 14 TGTGCCATCAGTGACGGGCGGACTAACTATGGCTACACCTTC CAISDGRTNYGYTF
TRBJ2-7 TRBV18 few - 14 TGTGCCAGCTCACCGCGGGGACAGAGTTACGAGCAGTACTTC CASSPRGQSYEQYF
TRBJ2-5 TRBV7-2 - TRBD1 13 TGTGCCAGCAGCAACAGGGGTGGGGAGACCCAGTACTTC CASSNRGGETQYF
TRBJ2-1 TRBV4-3 many TRBD2 15 TGCGCCAGCAGCCAACCTAGCGGGGGGACGAATGAGCAGTTCTTC CASSQPSGGTNEQFF
TRBJ2-1 TRBV7-2 - - 14 TGTGCCAGCAGCTTATCCTATTCCTACAATGAGCAGTTCTTC CASSLSYSYNEQFF
TRBJ1-2 TRBV4-3 few TRBD1 15 TGCGCCAGCAGCCATTTGGACAGGGCAGTTTCTGGCTACACCTTC CASSHLDRAVSGYTF
TRBJ1-6 TRBV28 - - 14 TGTGCCAGCACTACTACAGGGATTAATTCACCCCTCCACTTT CASTTTGINSPLHF
TRBJ1-2 TRBV25-1 few - 14 TGTGCCAGCAGTGAATCGGACCCAACGGGGGGCTACACCTTC CASSESDPTGGYTF
TRBJ2-7 TRBV18 - - 13 TGTGCCAGCTCTCAACTAGGGGGGTACGAGCAGTACTTC CASSQLGGYEQYF
TRBJ1-4 TRBV5-1 - - 15 TGCGCCAGCAGCCCAGGGCCTTTAAGGAGCGAAAAACTGTTTTTT CASSPGPLRSEKLFF
TRBJ2-2 TRBV7-2 few - 15 TGTGCCAGCAGCTCGCAGCTGGGGCTTAACGGGGAGCTGTTTTTT CASSSQLGLNGELFF
TRBJ1-2 TRBV10-3 few TRBD1 15 TGTGCCATCAGTGACACAGGGGCCTCTAACTATGGCTACACCTTC CAISDTGASNYGYTF
TRBJ2-3 TRBV7-6 - - 15 TGTGCCAGCAGCCCTGCCGACGAGATCACAGATACGCAGTATTTT CASSPADEITDTQYF
TRBJ2-3 TRBV7-2 - TRBD2 14 TGTGCCAGCAGCTCTAGCGGGACCACAGATACGCAGTATTTT CASSSSGTTDTQYF
TRBJ2-7 TRBV29-1 once - 15 TGCAGCGTTGAAGATTCAGGGACTCTCCGTGGGGAGCAGTACTTC CSVEDSGTLRGEQYF
TRBJ2-5 TRBV7-2 few - 11 TGTGCCAGCAGCCGATCGGAGACCCAGTACTTC CASSRSETQYF
TRBJ1-4 TRBV7-2 - - 13 TGTGCCAGCAGACCCGAATTGGTTGGAAAACTGTTTTTT CASRPELVGKLFF
TRBJ1-2 TRBV7-2 - - 14 TGTGCCAGCAGCCTCGTAAAGCCAGGCTATGGCTACACCTTC CASSLVKPGYGYTF
TRBJ1-5 TRBV20-1 few - 12 TGCAGTGCTAGCGTACTCGGGGAAAATCAGCATTTT CSASVLGENQHF
TRBJ2-5 TRBV5-6 many TRBD1 15 TGTGCCAGCAGCTTGCCCAGGACAGGGAAAGAGACCCAGTACTTC CASSLPRTGKETQYF
TRBJ2-1 TRBV7-2 few - 12 TGTGCCAGCAGCCCCGGTCTCGATGAGCAGTTCTTC CASSPGLDEQFF
TRBJ1-5 TRBV20-1 - TRBD1 13 TGCAGTGCAACAGGGGGTGGGAATCAGCCCCAGCATTTT CSATGGGNQPQHF
TRBJ2-1 TRBV11-2 few - 14 TGTGCCAGCAGCTTAGAATGGGGGAACAATGAGCAGTTCTTC CASSLEWGNNEQFF
TRBJ1-2 TRBV7-9 many - 12 TGTGCCAGCAGCTCTGACCACTATGGCTACACCTTC CASSSDHYGYTF
TRBJ2-4 TRBV4-2 few - 14 TGTGCCAGCAGCCAAGGACAAGGCAAAAACATTCAGTACTTC CASSQGQGKNIQYF
TRBJ2-3 TRBV7-7 many - 14 TGTGCTAGCAGCGCAACTAGTTGGGGAGATACGCAGTATTTT CASSATSWGDTQYF
TRBJ1-2 TRBV7-2 - TRBD1 16 TGTGCCAGCAGCCACGCCTGGACAGGGGGCGATGATGGCTACACCTTC CASSHAWTGGDDGYTF
TRBJ2-2 TRBV6-5 many - 12 TGTGCCAGCAGTTACTCGGCCGGGGAGCTGTTTTTT CASSYSAGELFF
TRBJ1-2 TRBV29-1 - - 12 TGCAGCGTTGAACAGCTGAACTATGGCTACACCTTC CSVEQLNYGYTF
TRBJ1-2 TRBV3-1 - - 13 TGTGCCAGCAGCCAAGCTCGGGGGTATGGCTACACCTTC CASSQARGYGYTF
TRBJ2-3 TRBV6-1 - TRBD2 14 TGTGCCAGCAGGGCTGGCGGGGGGATAGATACGCAGTATTTT CASRAGGGIDTQYF
TRBJ1-1 TRBV27 few - 14 TGTGCCAGCAATTCGGCGGGAATGAACACTGAAGCTTTCTTT CASNSAGMNTEAFF
TRBJ2-3 TRBV11-3 few - 15 TGTGCCAGCAGCTTAGAGACGGGGGGCGCAGATACGCAGTATTTT CASSLETGGADTQYF
TRBJ1-1 TRBV5-4 few TRBD1 17 TGTGCCAGCAGCTACCCGGGACAGGGGCCCCTAGGCACTGAAGCTTTCTTT CASSYPGQGPLGTEAFF
TRBJ2-3 TRBV5-1 few - 15 TGCGCCAGCAGCCAGGGTTCAGCTAGCACAGATACGCAGTATTTT CASSQGSASTDTQYF